Listed here is a single TCR beta chain. This entry comes from a study of shared clonotypes between healthy human individuals. TCRdb keeps only in-frame clones here, not all; method: immunoSEQ multiplex PCR. The sample has about a million clones; approximately 77% are singletons. CD45RA-negative memory and CD45RA+ naive subsets were split from the CD4+ cells. The origin of this receptor is a man younger than 30 in good health. Some clones in this sample may be carry-over from other donors' samples. Sequenced: memory CD4+ T cells from PBMCs. The subset here: CD45RA-negative fraction.

CDR3 in DNA: TGTGCCAGCGGCGGTTGGGGGACAGACTCCTACAATGAGCAGTTCTTC. This gives the protein CASGGWGTDSYNEQFF. The chain recombines TRBV6-4 with TRBJ2-1; 7 bases align to TRBD1. V shed 8 bases, J shed 0 bases, and the junction held 10 bases outside the gene matches. The CDR3 runs 16 residues. Germline V gene sequence: CDR1 MRHNA, CDR2 SNTAGT.